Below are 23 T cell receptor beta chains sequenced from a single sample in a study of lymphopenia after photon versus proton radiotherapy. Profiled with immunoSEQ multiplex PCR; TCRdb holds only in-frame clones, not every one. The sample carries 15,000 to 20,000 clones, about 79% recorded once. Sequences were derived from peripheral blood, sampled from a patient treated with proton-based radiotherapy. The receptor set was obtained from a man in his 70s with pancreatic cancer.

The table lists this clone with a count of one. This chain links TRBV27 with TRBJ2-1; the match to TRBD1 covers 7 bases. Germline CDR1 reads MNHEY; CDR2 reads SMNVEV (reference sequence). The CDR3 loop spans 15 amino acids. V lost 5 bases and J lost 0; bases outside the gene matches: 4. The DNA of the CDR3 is TGTGCCAGCAGTATCCGGGACAGCTCCTACAATGAGCAGTTCTTC. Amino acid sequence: CASSIRDSSYNEQFF.

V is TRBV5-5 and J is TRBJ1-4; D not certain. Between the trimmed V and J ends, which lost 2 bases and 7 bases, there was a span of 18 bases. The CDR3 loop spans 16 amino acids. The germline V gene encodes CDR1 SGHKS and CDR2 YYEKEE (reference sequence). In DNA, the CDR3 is TGTGCCAGCAGCTTCTACGGACCGGTCGGAGGTGAAAAACTGTTTTTT. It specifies CASSFYGPVGGEKLFF.

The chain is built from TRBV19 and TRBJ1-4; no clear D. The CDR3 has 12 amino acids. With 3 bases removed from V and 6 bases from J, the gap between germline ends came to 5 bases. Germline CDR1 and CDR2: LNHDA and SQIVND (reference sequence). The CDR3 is CASSINDEKLFF. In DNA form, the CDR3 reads TGTGCCAGTAGTATTAATGATGAAAAACTGTTTTTT.

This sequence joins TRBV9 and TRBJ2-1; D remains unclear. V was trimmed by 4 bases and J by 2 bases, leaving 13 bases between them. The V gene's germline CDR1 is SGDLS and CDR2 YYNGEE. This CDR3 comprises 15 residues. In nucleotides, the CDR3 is TGTGCCAGCAGCACCGAGGACGGGCCCTACAATGAGCAGTTCTTC. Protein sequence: CASSTEDGPYNEQFF.

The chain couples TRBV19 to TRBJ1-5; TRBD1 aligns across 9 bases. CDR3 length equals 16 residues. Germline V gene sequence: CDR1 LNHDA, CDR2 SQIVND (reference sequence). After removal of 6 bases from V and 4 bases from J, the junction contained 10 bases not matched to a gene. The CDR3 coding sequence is TGTGCCAGTAGCTCAACGGGACAGGGTAGTAATCAGCCCCAGCATTTT. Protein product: CASSSTGQGSNQPQHF.

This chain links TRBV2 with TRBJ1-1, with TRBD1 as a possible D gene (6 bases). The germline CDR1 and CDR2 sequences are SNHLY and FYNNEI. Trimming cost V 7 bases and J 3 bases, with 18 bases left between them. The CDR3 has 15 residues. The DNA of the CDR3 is TGTGCCAGCACCGGTGGGGGGGCGGGCGACACTGAAGCTTTCTTT. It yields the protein CASTGGGAGDTEAFF. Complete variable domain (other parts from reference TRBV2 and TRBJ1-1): EPEVTQTPSHQVTQMGQEVILRCVPISNHLYFYWYRQILGQKVEFLVSFYNNEISEKSEIFDDQFSVERPDGSNFTLKIRSTKLEDSAMYFCASTGGGAGDTEAFFGQGTRLTVV.

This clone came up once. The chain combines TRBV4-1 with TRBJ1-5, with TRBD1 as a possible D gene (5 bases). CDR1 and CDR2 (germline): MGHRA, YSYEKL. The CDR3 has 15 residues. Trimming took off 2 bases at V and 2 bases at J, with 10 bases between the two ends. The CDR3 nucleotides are TGCGCCAGCAGCCAAAACCTAGGGGGCAATCAGCCCCAGCATTTT. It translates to CASSQNLGGNQPQHF.

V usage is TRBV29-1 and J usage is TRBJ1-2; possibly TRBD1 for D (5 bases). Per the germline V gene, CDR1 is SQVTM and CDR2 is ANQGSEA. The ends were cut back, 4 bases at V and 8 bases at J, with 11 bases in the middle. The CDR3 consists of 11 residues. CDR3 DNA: TGCAGCGTTGCAGGGCTTGGAGGCTACACCTTC. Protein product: CSVAGLGGYTF. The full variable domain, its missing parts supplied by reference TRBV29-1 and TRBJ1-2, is SAVISQKPSRDICQRGTSLTIQCQVDSQVTMMFWYRQQPGQSLTLIATANQGSEATYESGFVIDKFPISRPNLTFSTLTVSNMSPEDSSIYLCSVAGLGGYTFGSGTRLTVV.

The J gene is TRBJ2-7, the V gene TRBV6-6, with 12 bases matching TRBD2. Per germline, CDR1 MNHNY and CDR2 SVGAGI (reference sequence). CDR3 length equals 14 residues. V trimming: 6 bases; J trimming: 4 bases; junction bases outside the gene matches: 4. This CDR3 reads CASRQTSGRYEQYF. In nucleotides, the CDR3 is TGTGCCAGCAGACAGACTAGCGGGAGATACGAGCAGTACTTC.

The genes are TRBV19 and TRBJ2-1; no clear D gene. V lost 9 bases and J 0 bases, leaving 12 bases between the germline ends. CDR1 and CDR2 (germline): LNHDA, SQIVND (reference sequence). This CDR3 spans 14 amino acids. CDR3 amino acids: CASRVQSSYNEQFF. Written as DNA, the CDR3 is TGTGCCAGCCGGGTCCAGAGCTCCTACAATGAGCAGTTCTTC.

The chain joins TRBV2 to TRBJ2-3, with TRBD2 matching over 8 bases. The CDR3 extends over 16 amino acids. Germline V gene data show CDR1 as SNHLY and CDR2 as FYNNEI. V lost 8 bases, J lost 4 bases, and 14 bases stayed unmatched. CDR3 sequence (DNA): TGTGCCAGCGGGAGGACTAGCTCAGGAGGCTCAGATACGCAGTATTTT. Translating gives CASGRTSSGGSDTQYF.

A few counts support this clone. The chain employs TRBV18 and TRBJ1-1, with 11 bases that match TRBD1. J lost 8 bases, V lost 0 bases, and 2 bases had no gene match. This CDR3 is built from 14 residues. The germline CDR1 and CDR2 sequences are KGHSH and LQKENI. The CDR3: CASSPPWTGGEAFF. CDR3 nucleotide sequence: TGTGCCAGCTCACCACCGTGGACAGGGGGCGAAGCTTTCTTT.

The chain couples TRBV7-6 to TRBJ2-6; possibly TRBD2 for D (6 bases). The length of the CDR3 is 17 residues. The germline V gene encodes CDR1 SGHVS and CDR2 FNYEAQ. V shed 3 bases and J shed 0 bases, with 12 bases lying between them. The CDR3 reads CASSLGGALSGANVLTF. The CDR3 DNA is TGTGCCAGCAGCTTGGGGGGAGCTCTCTCTGGGGCCAACGTCCTGACTTTC.

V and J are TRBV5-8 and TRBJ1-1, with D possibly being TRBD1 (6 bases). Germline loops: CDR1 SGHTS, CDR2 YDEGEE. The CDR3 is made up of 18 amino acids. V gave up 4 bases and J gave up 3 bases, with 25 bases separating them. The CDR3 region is CASSPVLITGRRDTEAFF. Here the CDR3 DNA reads TGTGCCAGCAGCCCTGTTCTGATAACAGGGCGCCGGGACACTGAAGCTTTCTTT.

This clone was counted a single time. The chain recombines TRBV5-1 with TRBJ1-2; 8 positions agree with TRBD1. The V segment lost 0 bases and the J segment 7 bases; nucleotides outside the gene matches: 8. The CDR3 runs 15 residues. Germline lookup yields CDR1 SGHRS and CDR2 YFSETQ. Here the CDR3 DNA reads TGCGCCAGCAGCTTGGCCCCGGGACAGGCGGGTGGCTACACCTTC. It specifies CASSLAPGQAGGYTF.

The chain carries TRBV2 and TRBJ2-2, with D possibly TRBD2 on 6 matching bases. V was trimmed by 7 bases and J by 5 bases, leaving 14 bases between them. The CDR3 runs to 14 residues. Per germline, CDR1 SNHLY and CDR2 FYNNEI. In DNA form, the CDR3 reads TGTGCCAGCAAGGCGGAGGGTATGACCGGGGAGCTGTTTTTT. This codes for CASKAEGMTGELFF.

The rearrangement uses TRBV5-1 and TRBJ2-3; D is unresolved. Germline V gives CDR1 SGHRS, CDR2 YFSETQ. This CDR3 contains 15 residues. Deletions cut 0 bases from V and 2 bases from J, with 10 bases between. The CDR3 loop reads CASSLGQVVTDTQYF. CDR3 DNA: TGCGCCAGCAGCTTGGGGCAGGTAGTCACAGATACGCAGTATTTT. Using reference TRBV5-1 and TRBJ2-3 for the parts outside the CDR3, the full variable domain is KAGVTQTPRYLIKTRGQQVTLSCSPISGHRSVSWYQQTPGQGLQFLFEYFSETQRNKGNFPGRFSGRQFSNSRSEMNVSTLELGDSALYLCASSLGQVVTDTQYFGPGTRLTVL.

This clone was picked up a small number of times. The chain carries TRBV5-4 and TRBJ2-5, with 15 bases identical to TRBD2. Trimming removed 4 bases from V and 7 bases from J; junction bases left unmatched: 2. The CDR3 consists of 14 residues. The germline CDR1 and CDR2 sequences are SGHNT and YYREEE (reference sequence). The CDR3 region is CASSVGLAGGTQYF. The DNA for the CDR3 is TGTGCCAGCAGCGTGGGACTAGCGGGGGGGACCCAGTACTTC.

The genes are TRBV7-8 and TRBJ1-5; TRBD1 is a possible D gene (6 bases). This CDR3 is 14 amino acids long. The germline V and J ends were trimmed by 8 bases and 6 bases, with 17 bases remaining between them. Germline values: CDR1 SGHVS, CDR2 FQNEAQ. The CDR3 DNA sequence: TGTGCCAGCCCCAAACCTGGGGGCAGTCAGCCCCAGCATTTT. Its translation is CASPKPGGSQPQHF.

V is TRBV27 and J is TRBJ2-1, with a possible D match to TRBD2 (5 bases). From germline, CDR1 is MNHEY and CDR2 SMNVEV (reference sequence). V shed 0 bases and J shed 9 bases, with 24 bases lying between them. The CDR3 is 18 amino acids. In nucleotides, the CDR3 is TGTGCCAGCAGTTTATCCTACCACTCCCGGGGTTCCGCCGGTGAGCAGTTCTTC. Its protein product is CASSLSYHSRGSAGEQFF.

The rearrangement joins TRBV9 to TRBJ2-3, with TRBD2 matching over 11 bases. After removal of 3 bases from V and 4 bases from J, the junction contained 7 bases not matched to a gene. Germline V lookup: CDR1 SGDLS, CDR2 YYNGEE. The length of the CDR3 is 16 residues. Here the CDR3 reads CASSGLAGSLADTQYF. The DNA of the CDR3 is TGTGCCAGCAGCGGACTAGCGGGAAGTCTCGCAGATACGCAGTATTTT.

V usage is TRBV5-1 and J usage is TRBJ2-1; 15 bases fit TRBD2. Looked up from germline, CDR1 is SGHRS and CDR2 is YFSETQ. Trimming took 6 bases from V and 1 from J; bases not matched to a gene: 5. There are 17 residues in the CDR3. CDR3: CASMGLAGGTSYNEQFF. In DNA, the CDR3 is TGCGCCAGCATGGGACTAGCGGGAGGTACGTCCTACAATGAGCAGTTCTTC.

CDR3 region: CASSGGQGRSPLHF. The CDR3 nucleotides read TGCGCCAGCAGCGGGGGACAGGGAAGATCACCCCTCCACTTT. The chain employs TRBV5-1 and TRBJ1-6; the match to TRBD1 covers 9 bases. The CDR3 covers 14 residues. The germline V gene has CDR1 SGHRS and CDR2 YFSETQ. With 4 bases clipped from V and 10 bases from J, the junction kept 6 bases outside the gene matches.